This paragraph covers one T cell receptor (beta chain) sequence. Its specificity is not known. The data originate from a study of shared clonotypes between healthy human individuals. Overall study results and limits: Sampling included only blood; tissue repertoires likely differ.

Clones were sequenced by immunoSEQ multiplex PCR, and TCRdb holds only the in-frame ones, with some missing. Of 1,400,000 or so clones listed, 97% to 99% are singletons. This CDR3 is 15 amino acids long. The V gene lost 5 bases and the J gene lost 10 bases, with 21 bases spanning the gap. Germline CDR1 MDHEN, CDR2 SYDVKM. What was sequenced was naive CD4+ T cells sorted from blood. Subset specified: CD45RA+ positively selected. The chain uses TRBV28 and TRBJ2-1, with D possibly being TRBD2 (5 bases). The sequence was collected from a man younger than 45 in good health. CDR3 loop: CASSLTPSSGHEQFF. In nucleotides, the CDR3 is TGTGCCAGCAGTCTAACCCCTTCCAGCGGCCACGAGCAGTTCTTC.